The 21 T cell receptor beta chains listed next were all sequenced from one sample in a study of cytomegalovirus exposure and HLA in healthy donors. This PCR relied on a set of 60 Vbeta primers and 13 Jbeta primers. Method: immunoSEQ multiplex PCR; TCRdb's copy keeps in-frame clones and lacks some. Of approximately 130,000 clones listed, just under 80% are singletons. The specimen sequenced was PBMCs. All receptors derive from a woman between 40 and 55 years old in good health and CMV-seronegative.

The chain couples TRBV30 to TRBJ2-1; D is uncertain. CDR3 length: 11 amino acids. CDR1 and CDR2 (germline): GTSNPN, SVGIG (reference sequence). V was shortened by 3 bases and J by 6 bases, with 6 bases between the two germline ends. CDR3 DNA sequence: TGTGCCTGGAGGGCCCCCAATGAGCAGTTCTTC. Amino acids: CAWRAPNEQFF.

The chain uses TRBV4-2 and TRBJ2-1, with TRBD2 matching over 12 bases. The CDR3 is 14 residues long. Germline values: CDR1 LGHNA, CDR2 YNFKEQ. Trimming at V came to 2 bases and at J to 9 bases, leaving 2 bases not matched to a gene. For the CDR3, the DNA is TGTGCCAGCAGCCAACCGACTAGCGGGGGTGAGCAGTTCTTC. Translating it yields CASSQPTSGGEQFF.

The rearrangement uses TRBV15 and TRBJ1-2; D gene uncertain. The CDR3 sequence is 14 residues long. From germline, CDR1 is LNHNV and CDR2 YYDKDF (reference sequence). The V end was cut by 0 bases, the J end by 1 base, with 6 bases between. CDR3 nucleotide sequence: TGTGCCACCAGCAGAGATTACGGTAACTATGGCTACACCTTC. It encodes CATSRDYGNYGYTF.

The CDR3 sequence is CACGVLYEQYF. DNA for the CDR3: TGTGCCTGCGGAGTGCTCTACGAGCAGTACTTC. V and J are TRBV30 and TRBJ2-7; unclear D gene. Germline V gene data show CDR1 as GTSNPN and CDR2 as SVGIG (reference sequence). This CDR3 has 11 residues. The V end was cut by 6 bases, the J end by 3 bases, with 9 bases between.

V usage is TRBV6-5 and J usage is TRBJ2-5, with 7 nucleotides matching TRBD1. V gave up 8 bases and J gave up 9 bases; unmatched junction bases: 6. The germline V gene encodes CDR1 MNHEY and CDR2 SVGAGI. The CDR3 runs to 11 residues. The CDR3 DNA is TGTGCCAGCGCCCGACAGGGAGCCCAGTACTTC. Amino acid sequence: CASARQGAQYF.

This CDR3 is CASSSAGQGTYEQYF. CDR3 DNA: TGTGCCAGCAGTTCCGCGGGACAGGGTACCTACGAGCAGTACTTC. The chain links TRBV6-6 to TRBJ2-7; TRBD1 matches at 9 bases. Germline V lookup: CDR1 MNHNY, CDR2 SVGAGI (reference sequence). This CDR3 contains 15 residues. Germline trimming cut 4 bases from V and 2 bases from J; bases unmatched to any gene: 6.

The V gene is TRBV28, the J gene TRBJ2-1; D perhaps matches TRBD2 (5 bases). CDR3 size: 15 residues. Germline V gene sequence: CDR1 MDHEN, CDR2 SYDVKM. Deletions cut 4 bases from V and 5 bases from J, with 15 bases between. The CDR3 DNA is TGTGCCAGCAGTTCCCCCCAGGACTGGAACAATGAGCAGTTCTTC. Protein sequence: CASSSPQDWNNEQFF.

This chain connects TRBV27 to TRBJ2-5; no reliable D call. Gene TRBJ2-7 matches the end of the DNA better, so the J call may be wrong. This CDR3 region has 15 residues. The germline CDR1 and CDR2 sequences are MNHEY and SMNVEV (reference sequence). CDR3 nucleotide sequence: TGTGCCAGCAGTTTATCAGGATCCTATGGAGACGAGCAGTACTTC. Translating gives CASSLSGSYGDEQYF.

This clone was recorded once. This chain connects TRBV5-8 to TRBJ2-5, with D perhaps matching TRBD1 (6 bases). The V end lost 5 bases, the J end lost 5 bases, and 13 bases lay between the germline ends. Germline values: CDR1 SGHTS, CDR2 YDEGEE. The CDR3 has 13 amino acids. CDR3 coding DNA: TGTGCCAGCAGTACAGGGTTTGCGGAGACCCAGTACTTC. Its protein is CASSTGFAETQYF.

The chain combines TRBV11-3 with TRBJ2-2, with TRBD2 matching over 8 bases. The germline V gene encodes CDR1 SGHNT and CDR2 YENEEA. The CDR3 covers 15 residues. The trim removed 5 bases at V and 5 bases at J, leaving 7 bases unmatched. In DNA, the CDR3 is TGTGCCAGCAGCCCCGGGACTAGGGGAACCGGGGAGCTGTTTTTT. Translation gives CASSPGTRGTGELFF.

This chain joins TRBV7-2 and TRBJ2-4; TRBD2 matches 7 bases. The CDR3 covers 14 residues. Trimming took 2 bases from V and 5 from J; bases not matched to a gene: 3. In germline, CDR1 is SGHTA, CDR2 FQGNSA. CDR3 DNA: TGTGCCAGCAGCTTATGGGGGGGAGAAAACATTCAGTACTTC. Translating it yields CASSLWGGENIQYF. Drawing the rest from reference TRBV7-2 and TRBJ2-4, the complete variable domain is GAGVSQSPSNKVTEKGKDVELRCDPISGHTALYWYRQSLGQGLEFLIYFQGNSAPDKSGLPSDRFSAERTGGSVSTLTIQRTQQEDSAVYLCASSLWGGENIQYFGAGTRLSVL.

The rearrangement uses TRBV6-5 and TRBJ2-1, with a weak D call TRBD2 (6 bases). The ends were cut back, 0 bases at V and 13 bases at J, with 16 bases in the middle. The CDR3 loop spans 14 amino acids. Germline-derived CDR1 and CDR2 are MNHEY and SVGAGI. The CDR3 coding sequence is TGTGCCAGCAGTTACTCCTATGGGGGGACCCCTCAGTTCTTC. It codes for CASSYSYGGTPQFF.

This clone was observed a handful of times. The gene calls are TRBV6-5 and TRBJ2-3; D possibly corresponds to TRBD2 (7 bases). Germline V gene sequence: CDR1 MNHEY, CDR2 SVGAGI. Trimming cost V 7 bases and J 14 bases, with 16 bases left between them. CDR3 size: 11 residues. Here the CDR3 DNA reads TGTGCCAGCACCGCGGGGGCCTTCGCGTATTTT. It translates to CASTAGAFAYF.

The table lists this clone with a few counts. The CDR3 nucleotides read TGCGCCAGCAGCCCCGCAGACAGGGTAACCTACAATGAGCAGTTCTTC. Translation gives CASSPADRVTYNEQFF. The rearrangement links TRBV5-1 to TRBJ2-1; 7 bases map to TRBD1. V was clipped by 4 bases and J by 2 bases; unmatched bases: 9. The CDR3 extends over 16 amino acids. Looked up from germline, CDR1 is SGHRS and CDR2 is YFSETQ.

In its sample, this clone was seen a few times. V usage is TRBV11-2 and J usage is TRBJ2-3, with 8 bases aligning to TRBD2. The J segment lost 3 bases and the V segment lost 4 bases, leaving 6 bases of the junction unmatched. The germline V gene has CDR1 SGHAT and CDR2 FQNNGV. CDR3 size: 15 residues. The chain's CDR3 is CASSSLAGKTDTQYF. CDR3 nucleotides: TGTGCCAGCAGCTCTTTAGCGGGGAAGACAGATACGCAGTATTTT.

This clone was counted a few times. The chain carries TRBV7-3 and TRBJ2-2, with 8 bases aligning to TRBD1. Germline V gene data show CDR1 as SGHTA and CDR2 as FQGTGA. CDR3 length: 15 amino acids. V trimming: 6 bases; J trimming: 3 bases; junction bases outside the gene matches: 6. The CDR3 DNA reads TGTGCCAGCAGTCTGGGGACAGGACACACCGGGGAGCTGTTTTTT. As protein: CASSLGTGHTGELFF. Full variable domain (missing parts from reference TRBV7-3 and TRBJ2-2): GAGVSQTPSNKVTEKGKYVELRCDPISGHTALYWYRQSLGQGPEFLIYFQGTGAADDSGLPNDRFFAVRPEGSVSTLKIQRTERGDSAVYLCASSLGTGHTGELFFGEGSRLTVL.

This clone was observed a few times. This sequence joins TRBV5-1 and TRBJ2-7; 8 bases agree with TRBD1. The V and J ends lost 4 bases and 2 bases, in that order; junction bases with no gene match: 5. The CDR3 is 14 residues long. Germline V gives CDR1 SGHRS, CDR2 YFSETQ. The CDR3 loop is CASSPGGETYEQYF. The CDR3 DNA reads as TGCGCCAGCAGCCCAGGGGGCGAGACCTACGAGCAGTACTTC.

This clone is a singleton in its sample. This chain joins TRBV4-2 and TRBJ1-4; D remains unclear. The CDR3 sequence is 16 residues long. CDR1 and CDR2 (germline): LGHNA, YNFKEQ. V lost 4 bases and J 2 bases, leaving 14 bases between the germline ends. In nucleotides, the CDR3 is TGTGCCAGCAGCCGAGGCGACCGGGGTACTAATGAAAAACTGTTTTTT. It specifies CASSRGDRGTNEKLFF.

The chain links TRBV5-1 to TRBJ1-1, with a possible D match to TRBD1 (6 bases). The CDR3 loop spans 14 amino acids. Per germline, CDR1 SGHRS and CDR2 YFSETQ. V shed 3 bases and J shed 7 bases, with 16 bases lying between them. The CDR3 spells CASSWAGTIREAFF. DNA for the CDR3: TGCGCCAGCAGCTGGGCCGGGACAATCCGTGAAGCTTTCTTT.

This chain uses TRBV9 with TRBJ1-1; perhaps TRBD1 as D (6 bases). The CDR3 is 14 residues long. V lost 4 bases to trimming and J lost 5 bases, with 15 bases between them. Germline V gene lookup returns CDR1 SGDLS and CDR2 YYNGEE. The CDR3 reads CASSSGGGVTEAFF. The CDR3 coding sequence is TGTGCCAGCAGCAGTGGAGGGGGGGTGACTGAAGCTTTCTTT.

This chain connects TRBV7-9 to TRBJ2-5, with 12 bases identical to TRBD2. The CDR3 loop spans 14 amino acids. CDR1 and CDR2 from the germline V gene are SEHNR and FQNEAQ (reference sequence). Trimming at V came to 3 bases and at J to 5 bases, leaving 1 base not matched to a gene. CDR3 nucleotides: TGTGCCAGCAGCTTCGGACTAGCGGGGGAGACCCAGTACTTC. It translates to CASSFGLAGETQYF. Variable domain in full (rest from reference TRBV7-9 and TRBJ2-5): DTGVSQNPRHKITKRGQNVTFRCDPISEHNRLYWYRQTLGQGPEFLTYFQNEAQLEKSRLLSDRFSAERPKGSFSTLEIQRTEQGDSAMYLCASSFGLAGETQYFGPGTRLLVL.